Described below is a single T cell receptor beta chain sequence and its context. The sample is drawn from a study of control samples from healthy donors and cancer patients. Data came from immunoSEQ multiplex PCR; TCRdb stores just in-frame clones and leaves some out. The sample contains about 140,000 clones, 91% of which appear only once. Per the germline V gene, CDR1 is LGHNA and CDR2 is YSLEER. V shed 4 bases, J shed 2 bases, and the junction held 9 bases outside the gene matches. The CDR3 totals 17 residues. Sequences were obtained from blood. The receptor was isolated from a man aged 18 to 29 in good health. The chain couples TRBV4-3 to TRBJ2-2, with 8 positions matching TRBD1. The DNA for the CDR3 is TGCGCCAGCAGCCCATACCACAGGGGGGTTAACACCGGGGAGCTGTTTTTT. Encoded protein: CASSPYHRGVNTGELFF.